The source of this TCR beta chain is a study of blood T cells in healthy people across ages. This clonotype was observed many times. Germline V gene lookup returns CDR1 SNHLY and CDR2 FYNNEI. Trimming took off 6 bases at V and 5 bases at J, with 19 bases between the two ends. The CDR3 has 15 residues. For the second PCR, which ran for roughly 6 to 12 cycles, a sample-barcoded 5' primer and a J-beta primer mix were used. TCRdb ran MiXCR on the 5' RACE reads and lists one entry per CDR3 protein. The sample holds fewer than 900,000 distinct CDR3 sequences; 43% are singletons and the top ten take 20% to 25%.

Sequencing was done on a sample of blood. The chain has TRBV2 and TRBJ1-2, with D maybe TRBD1 (5 bases). The sequence derives from a woman aged 55-69 years in good health. The CDR3 loop is CASSGPTQEGYGYTF. For the CDR3, the DNA is TGTGCCAGCAGCGGACCCACACAGGAAGGGTATGGCTACACCTTC.